These 8 T cell receptor beta chains originate from one sample sequenced in a study of T cells after somatic rescue of genetic block. The table came from immunoSEQ multiplex PCR; TCRdb's copy has only in-frame clones and leaves some out. Of tens of thousands of clones in the sample, approximately 90% were seen once. The sample was peripheral blood mononuclear cells (PBMCs). These receptor sequences come from a man aged 25 to 40.

This clone was observed a few times. The chain carries TRBV27 and TRBJ1-2; D is possibly TRBD1 (5 bases). The CDR3 is 13 amino acids. Trimming left V 8 bases short and J 0 bases short, with 10 bases between. Germline loops: CDR1 MNHEY, CDR2 SMNVEV (reference sequence). Here the CDR3 reads CASGGAANYGYTF. CDR3 in DNA: TGTGCCAGCGGAGGGGCTGCTAACTATGGCTACACCTTC.

The rearrangement uses TRBV6-5 and TRBJ1-5; 10 bases fit TRBD1. This CDR3 comprises 14 residues. Germline V gene data show CDR1 as MNHEY and CDR2 as SVGAGI. J lost 6 bases, V lost 5 bases, and 4 bases had no gene match. The CDR3: CASSGDRGGQPQHF. Here the CDR3 DNA reads TGTGCCAGCAGTGGGGACAGGGGTGGTCAGCCCCAGCATTTT.

V and J are TRBV2 and TRBJ2-2; D not resolved. Germline CDR1 SNHLY, CDR2 FYNNEI. Trimming cost V 4 bases and J 2 bases, with 8 bases left between them. The length of the CDR3 is 14 residues. CDR3 protein: CASSVNRNTGELFF. CDR3 DNA sequence: TGTGCCAGCAGTGTCAACAGAAACACCGGGGAGCTGTTTTTT. The entire variable domain, with the rest obtained from reference TRBV2 and TRBJ2-2, is as follows: EPEVTQTPSHQVTQMGQEVILRCVPISNHLYFYWYRQILGQKVEFLVSFYNNEISEKSEIFDDQFSVERPDGSNFTLKIRSTKLEDSAMYFCASSVNRNTGELFFGEGSRLTVL.

This clone was detected only once. This chain links TRBV12-2 with TRBJ2-7; no check of the table's D call, TRBD1, against the DNA was made. TRBV12-2 is noted as a pseudogene. This CDR3 comprises 16 residues. CDR3 loop: CASRLVVGQGFYEQYF. CDR3 nucleotide sequence: TGTGCAAGTCGCTTAGTTGTGGGACAGGGATTCTACGAGCAGTACTTC.

The rearrangement uses TRBV18 and TRBJ1-6; 7 nucleotides agree with TRBD1. J was trimmed by 4 bases and V by 4 bases; bases with no gene match: 1. The CDR3 loop spans 14 amino acids. Germline CDR1 reads KGHSH; CDR2 reads LQKENI. The chain's CDR3 is CASSRDRYNSPLHF. The CDR3 nucleotides read TGTGCCAGCTCACGGGACAGATATAATTCACCCCTCCACTTT.

This chain links TRBV11-2 with TRBJ2-7; 8 bases map to TRBD1. The germline CDR1 and CDR2 sequences are SGHAT and FQNNGV. CDR3 length equals 14 residues. V was clipped by 4 bases and J by 5 bases; unmatched bases: 7. The CDR3 region is CASSWTGSPHEQYF. CDR3 coding DNA: TGTGCCAGCAGCTGGACAGGGTCCCCGCACGAGCAGTACTTC.

The J gene is TRBJ2-3, the V gene TRBV13, with D unclear. The V gene lost 7 bases and the J gene lost 2 bases, with 22 bases spanning the gap. The CDR3 sequence is 17 residues long. The germline CDR1 and CDR2 sequences are PRHDT and FYEKMQ (reference sequence). The CDR3, as DNA: TGTGCCAGCACCCTAGGCCGGGCCTTCCCCCACACAGATACGCAGTATTTT. Protein product: CASTLGRAFPHTDTQYF.

This clone was observed a few times. This chain links TRBV7-2 with TRBJ2-2; D not resolved. The CDR3 is 17 residues long. Trimming removed 7 bases from V and 0 bases from J, with 18 bases in between. CDR1 is SGHTA and CDR2 is FQGNSA in the germline V gene. The CDR3 loop is CASNIRAHAANTGELFF. CDR3 nucleotide sequence: TGTGCCAGCAACATCCGGGCCCACGCCGCGAACACCGGGGAGCTGTTTTTT.